This TCR beta chain was sequenced in a study of lymphopenia after photon versus proton radiotherapy. Trimming removed 3 bases at V and 2 bases at J, with 20 bases between. Germline V gene data show CDR1 as SNHLY and CDR2 as FYNNEI. This CDR3 is built from 17 residues. For this clone: Its antigen is not known.

Profiling relied on immunoSEQ multiplex PCR, and the TCRdb table lists in-frame clones only, not all of them. The data contain 2,000 to 2,500 clones, around 76% of them singletons. Regarding the study as a whole: Post-nadir diversity loss with photons came from oligoclonal expansion, particularly CD8+ Temra cells.

The rearrangement uses TRBV2 and TRBJ2-7; TRBD2 is a possible D gene (5 bases). The sequence was obtained from an older man with cholangiocarcinoma. The specimen was peripheral blood, collected from a patient treated with photon-based radiotherapy. The CDR3 nucleotides read TGTGCCAGCAGTGACCCGTGGGCTGCAGGAGGCCCCTACGAGCAGTACTTC. This gives the protein CASSDPWAAGGPYEQYF.